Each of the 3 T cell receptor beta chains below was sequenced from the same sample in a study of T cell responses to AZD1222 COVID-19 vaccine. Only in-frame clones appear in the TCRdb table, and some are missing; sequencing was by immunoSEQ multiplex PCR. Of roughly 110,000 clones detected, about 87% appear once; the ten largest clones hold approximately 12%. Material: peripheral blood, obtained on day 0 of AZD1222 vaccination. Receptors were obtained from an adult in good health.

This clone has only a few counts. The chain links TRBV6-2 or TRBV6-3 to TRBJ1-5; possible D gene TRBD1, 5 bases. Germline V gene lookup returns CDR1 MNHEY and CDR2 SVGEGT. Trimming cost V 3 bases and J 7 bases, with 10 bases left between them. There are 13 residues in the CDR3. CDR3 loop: CASSYEGPQPQHF. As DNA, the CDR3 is TGTGCCAGCAGTTATGAGGGGCCACAGCCCCAGCATTTT.

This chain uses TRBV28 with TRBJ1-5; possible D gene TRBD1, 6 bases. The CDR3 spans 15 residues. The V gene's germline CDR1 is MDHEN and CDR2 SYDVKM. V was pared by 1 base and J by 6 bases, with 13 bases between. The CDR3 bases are TGTGCCAGCAGTTTATTCCAGACAGGTTCTCAGCCCCAGCATTTT. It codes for CASSLFQTGSQPQHF.

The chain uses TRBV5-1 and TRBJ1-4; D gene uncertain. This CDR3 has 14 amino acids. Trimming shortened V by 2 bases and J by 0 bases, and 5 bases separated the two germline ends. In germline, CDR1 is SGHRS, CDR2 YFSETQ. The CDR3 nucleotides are TGCGCCAGCAGCTTAAGCTCAACTAATGAAAAACTGTTTTTT. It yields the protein CASSLSSTNEKLFF.